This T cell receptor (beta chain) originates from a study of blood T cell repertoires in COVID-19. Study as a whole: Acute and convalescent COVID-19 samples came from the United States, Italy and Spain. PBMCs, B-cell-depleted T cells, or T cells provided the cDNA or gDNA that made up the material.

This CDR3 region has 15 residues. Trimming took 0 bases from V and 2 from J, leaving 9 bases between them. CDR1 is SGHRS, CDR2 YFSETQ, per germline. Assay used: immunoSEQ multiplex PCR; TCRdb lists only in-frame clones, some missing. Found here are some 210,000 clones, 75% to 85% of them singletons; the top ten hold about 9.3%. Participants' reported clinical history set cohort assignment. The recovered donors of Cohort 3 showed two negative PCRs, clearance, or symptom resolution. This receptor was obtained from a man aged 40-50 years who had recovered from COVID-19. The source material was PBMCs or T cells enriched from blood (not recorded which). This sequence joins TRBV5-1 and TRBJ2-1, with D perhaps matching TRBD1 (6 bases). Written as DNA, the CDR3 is TGCGCCAGCAGCTTGGCGACAGGCCCCTACAATGAGCAGTTCTTC. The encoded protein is CASSLATGPYNEQFF.